The sequence of this T cell receptor (beta chain) was determined in a study of cytomegalovirus exposure and HLA in healthy donors (dated by TCRdb to about 2017). About the investigation overall: An earlier analysis of several hundred of the donors reported 250 to 350 Gb of sequence data and some 110 million unique TCR beta sequences obtained from around 190 million T cells. The study aimed to test whether cataloging public T cell receptors could reveal signatures of past pathogen exposure. A later analysis re-examined previously published TCR beta repertoires from roughly 720 donors and added high-resolution HLA genotyping to investigate patterns of TCR occurrence. A few DR-DQ haplotypes were handled as single units for association and clustering because linkage in the cohort was strong. Across about 380 genotyped donors of the cohort, an average of 235,054 unique TCR beta nucleotide sequences per donor were sequenced, and about a sixth of those sequences were non-productive. In the later analysis, no new phenotypic data were used to find candidate immune exposures; instead, reliance was placed on TCR beta sequences and their occurrence across donors. HLA typing covered class I and class II loci at four-digit resolution. Of the roughly 390 genotyped donors, around 81% fell in the genetic ancestry cluster associated with self-reported Caucasian donors. To predict cytomegalovirus infection status, the study combined high-throughput TCR immunosequencing, statistical association of individual TCRs with disease status, and machine learning. An earlier analysis of 587 of the donors used high-throughput TCR beta sequencing to judge whether each TCR beta V gene segment behaved as functional or pseudogenic. Alongside the repertoire data, information on donor age, sex, ethnicity and CMV serostatus was compiled. All discovery cohort repertoires had been generated on a single sequencing platform. A later genetic analysis took genome-wide SNP genotypes for about 55% of the roughly 700 donors and used that subset as a discovery cohort. Typing coverage varied by locus: roughly 629-640 donors for A, B, C, DRB1 and DQB1; 500 to 550 for DQA1; approximately 610 for DPA1; under 490 for DPB1. Using immunosequencing, the study profiled T cell repertoires from 500 to 800 subjects and related those repertoires to cytomegalovirus serostatus. Approximately 300 gigabases of sequencing data and roughly 81 million unique TCR sequences made up an early release that covered about 640 HLA-typed donors. In addition to the first cohort of 666 subjects, a separate validation cohort of over 90 different subjects was used. What the research found in general, with its limitations: Compared with the approximately 600-donor mean, donors in an Asian-associated ancestry cluster had fewer N-insertions in productive TCRs, according to a later genetic analysis. A further reported finding was that TCR beta sequences accurately predicted the HLA-A and HLA-B alleles for most subjects in the first cohort. A later analysis reported that several top co-occurrence clusters appeared linked to parvovirus B19, influenza, CMV and Epstein-Barr virus. Across donors, most TCR sequences were observed very rarely, whereas some public TCRs were present in many individuals. Only TCR beta chains were sequenced in this cohort, and the absence of alpha or paired-chain data limited detectable features. A later analysis associated 15,000 or so TCR beta sequences with specific HLA alleles at a false discovery rate of 0.05. The only immune exposure information available for the cohort was CMV serostatus. Most CMV-associated TCR beta chains appeared to be HLA-restricted in a later analysis, and the HLA associations seemed to be driven largely by CMV exposure. Because counts were too low, around 18 rarely observed V segments, including chromosome 9 orphons, were left out of the earlier analysis of about 500 of the donors. In the study, around 150 TCR beta chains were listed as associated with cytomegalovirus. According to the authors, the approach could potentially be generalized to other disease states and immunological phenotypes. According to a later analysis, TCR association rates differed among HLA loci, with DRB1 alleles showing the most associated TCRs and HLA-C alleles showing the fewest. Presence/absence analyses assumed roughly uniform sequencing depth across donors, an assumption that may not hold. Broadly in line with IMGT annotations, most TCR beta V segments showed up in productive rearrangements about 87% or about 30% of the time in an earlier analysis of some 590 of the donors. Because some donors lacked HLA typing at each locus, the association tests relied only on the typed subset. When HLA alleles, especially DR and DQ, strongly co-occurred, TCR associations were difficult to assign to individual alleles. Because the 87-base-pair reads could not distinguish some IMGT-functional V segments, including TRBV6-2 and TRBV6-3, those segments were excluded. The classifier was reported to diagnose cytomegalovirus status with high specificity and sensitivity in both the original and validation cohorts. The sequencing pipeline was judged likely to have produced a cluster of highly shared sequence variants as a technical artifact. An association between a missense DCLRE1C variant and V-gene and J-gene trimming of TCR beta chains was found in a later genetic analysis and replicated in an independent cohort. Correlated functional status among segregating V segments might reflect linkage disequilibrium, but an unknown experimental factor could not be ruled out. In a later analysis, HLA-associated TCR beta chains showed more clonal expansion and lower generation probabilities than non-associated chains that were equally common. In vitro tests confirmed that a few of the cytomegalovirus-associated TCR beta chains recognize cytomegalovirus antigens.

The cohort comprised under 700 healthy bone marrow donors. At the time of sampling, every cohort member was nominally healthy, though immune exposures that went unrecorded were likely present. The donor tested CMV seronegative and was one of the 352 seronegative cohort members. A peripheral blood sample was collected from each donor, and TCR beta sequencing was performed on peripheral blood mononuclear cells. The Qiagen DNeasy Blood Extraction Kit was used to extract genomic DNA from the blood cell samples. About this clone: Its antigen remains unidentified. Base qualities are missing; no much larger clone stands one base away.

The V and J ends are trimmed by 3 bases and 4 bases, leaving 13 bases between them. CDR1 and CDR2 were assigned from the germline V gene as SGDLS and YYNGEE. There are 14 amino acids in the CDR3, from cysteine to phenylalanine inclusive. Of the read, only the CDR3 DNA is kept; its 42 bases are in frame from base 1. Libraries were built with the immunoSEQ multiplex PCR assay. The multiplex PCR relied on a mix of 60 forward primers for TCR Vbeta segments and 13 reverse primers for TCR Jbeta segments. Amplification of the CDR3 region of rearranged TCR beta genes was performed with a multiplex PCR assay on genomic DNA. The amplified TCR beta libraries were sequenced on the Illumina HiSeq System as 87-base-pair reads. The published analysis was carried out like this. In a later analysis, some 80 million unique TCR beta chains were counted across the approximately 640 repertoires, and some 10 million of these chains were shared by at least two donors. Raw reads were error-corrected and collapsed into unique sequences by a nearest-neighbor algorithm in which closely related sequences were merged to remove PCR and sequencing errors. V, D and J gene segments were assigned by aligning CDR3 sequences to IMGT reference sequences. For a sequence to be retained, a match of at least six nucleotides was required to both a V gene segment and a J gene segment. A rearrangement was called productive if the CDR3 had no stop codons and remained in frame with V and J, and every other rearrangement was called non-productive. CDR3 was defined according to IMGT convention as the region running from the second conserved V-encoded cysteine to the conserved J-encoded phenylalanine. In an earlier analysis of approximately 500 of the donors, sequences lacking an unambiguous match to a single V gene segment were excluded. In an earlier analysis of 587 of the donors, V segments were called functional above 56.7% productive rearrangements and were called segregating when the between-donor standard deviation exceeded 5%. A statistical classification framework was built for diagnosing cytomegalovirus status from the catalog of TCR beta chain sequences. In a later analysis, TCR nucleotide sequences were compared against IMGT/GENE-DB human TR gene sequences so that V and J genes could be assigned. Using the TCRdist pipeline, a later analysis assigned CDR3 sequences along with most-parsimonious VDJ recombination scenarios. In a later analysis, each TCR beta chain was defined by its CDR3 amino acid sequence together with its V-gene family, and reads lacking a unique V-gene family were excluded. A later analysis removed 592 highly shared, low-generation-probability nucleotide sequences to deal with suspected cross-contamination and a sequencing artifact. In a later analysis, a clonal expansion index for each public chain was calculated from normalized within-repertoire ranks of inferred template counts. In a later analysis, generation probabilities were computed using a VDJ recombination model fitted to out-of-frame rearrangements, and the results were checked against IGoR. In a later analysis, hypergeometric tests were used to score TCR-TCR, TCR-HLA and TCR-CMV co-occurrence, with a repertoire-size bias correction applied to TCR pairs. A later analysis estimated false discovery rates by permuting HLA or CMV assignments 20 times. In a later analysis, co-occurring TCRs were grouped with DBSCAN, and TCRdist sequence similarity was added when clustering was performed within HLA-allele-positive subsets. Repertoires with fewer than 30,000 or more than 120,000 public chains, plus five repertoires with anomalous nucleotide sharing, were excluded from co-occurrence clustering. TCRdb obtained this table from immuneACCESS and retained in-frame rearrangements with V and J assigned. These tables miss some clones; where compared with another copy, unresolved V genes account for less than half of the shortfall, and the remainder is unexplained. The DNA was the basis for D and trimming; V, J and clone size are from that table. Present in this sample are around 100,000 clones, over 80% of which were seen just once. The top ten clonotypes cover about 2.5% of the sample.

This clonotype originated in a man between 40 and 49 years old in good health and CMV-seronegative. The sample comprised PBMCs. The rearranged segments are TRBV9 and TRBJ2-5; a tentative D call is TRBD2 (5 bases match). At the DNA level, the sequence is TGTGCCAGCAGCGCCCCTAATACTAGAGAGACCCAGTACTTC. Its coded protein is CASSAPNTRETQYF.